This passage covers 24 T cell receptor beta chains from one sample sequenced in a study of T cell responses to AZD1222 COVID-19 vaccine. The method was immunoSEQ multiplex PCR; TCRdb's version includes in-frame clones alone and lacks a portion of them. The sample holds about 170,000 clones, roughly 90% seen once. Specimen: peripheral blood, collected on day 0 of AZD1222 vaccination. The receptors derive from an adult in good health.

V and J are TRBV4-2 and TRBJ2-2; 11 bases agree with TRBD2. The trim removed 4 bases at V and 1 base at J, leaving 2 bases unmatched. This CDR3 contains 16 residues. CDR1 and CDR2 from the germline V gene are LGHNA and YNFKEQ. Here the CDR3 reads CASSPGLAVNTGELFF. For the CDR3, the DNA is TGTGCCAGCAGCCCGGGACTAGCGGTGAACACCGGGGAGCTGTTTTTT.

The CDR3 is CASSQDWGPRGSTDTQYF. The CDR3 DNA reads TGCGCCAGCAGCCAAGATTGGGGCCCCCGAGGGTCCACAGATACGCAGTATTTT. The chain has TRBV4-1 and TRBJ2-3; possibly TRBD1 or TRBD2 for D (5 bases each). The V gene lost 0 bases and the J gene lost 2 bases, with 18 bases spanning the gap. The germline gives CDR1 MGHRA, CDR2 YSYEKL. The CDR3 contains 18 residues.

This clone was seen once. This sequence joins TRBV11-2 and TRBJ1-2, with D unresolved. Germline values: CDR1 SGHAT, CDR2 FQNNGV. With 2 bases removed from V and 6 bases from J, the gap between germline ends came to 7 bases. The CDR3 contains 12 residues. The CDR3 nucleotides are TGTGCCAGCAGCTTAACGGGGAATGGCTACACCTTC. The encoded protein is CASSLTGNGYTF. The variable domain in full, completed from reference TRBV11-2 and TRBJ1-2, reads EAGVAQSPRYKIIEKRQSVAFWCNPISGHATLYWYQQILGQGPKLLIQFQNNGVVDDSQLPKDRFSAERLKGVDSTLKIQPAKLEDSAVYLCASSLTGNGYTFGSGTRLTVV.

This chain links TRBV4-2 with TRBJ2-3; the D gene is possibly TRBD1 (6 bases). CDR3 size: 16 residues. Germline loops: CDR1 LGHNA, CDR2 YNFKEQ. V shed 2 bases and J shed 2 bases, with 14 bases lying between them. CDR3 sequence (DNA): TGTGCCAGCAGCCAACAACCGGGACACATCACAGATACGCAGTATTTT. Translated, it gives CASSQQPGHITDTQYF.

The V gene is TRBV2, the J gene TRBJ2-2, with 10 bases identical to TRBD2. V dropped 6 bases and J dropped 0; count of bases not matched to a gene: 1. CDR3 length equals 15 residues. Germline assignment: CDR1 SNHLY and CDR2 FYNNEI. The CDR3: CASRTSGANTGELFF. The CDR3 region has the DNA TGTGCCAGCAGAACTAGCGGGGCGAACACCGGGGAGCTGTTTTTT.

The chain combines TRBV25-1 with TRBJ2-1; TRBD2 matches 7 bases. The V gene end was trimmed by 2 bases and the J gene end by 10 bases; junction bases not matched to a gene: 5. The CDR3 spans 13 residues. CDR1 and CDR2 from the germline V gene are MGHDK and SYGVNS. In nucleotides, the CDR3 is TGTGCCAGCAGTGAAAGCGGGACCGGGGAGCAGTTCTTC. This sequence encodes CASSESGTGEQFF.

The chain employs TRBV19 and TRBJ1-2; TRBD1 is a possible D gene (5 bases). This CDR3 has 12 residues. V dropped 7 bases and J dropped 3 bases, with 9 bases sitting between them. The germline V gene encodes CDR1 LNHDA and CDR2 SQIVND (reference sequence). The CDR3 region is CASMTDDYGYTF. CDR3 DNA: TGTGCCAGTATGACAGATGACTATGGCTACACCTTC. The full variable domain, with the rest looked up from reference TRBV19 and TRBJ1-2, is DGGITQSPKYLFRKEGQNVTLSCEQNLNHDAMYWYRQDPGQGLRLIYYSQIVNDFQKGDIAEGYSVSREKKESFPLTVTSAQKNPTAFYLCASMTDDYGYTFGSGTRLTVV.

The chain is built from TRBV7-3 and TRBJ2-1; D uncertain. Trimming took 6 bases from V and 3 from J, leaving 6 bases between them. CDR1 SGHTA and CDR2 FQGTGA come from the germline V gene. The length of the CDR3 is 12 residues. The CDR3 bases are TGTGCCAGCAGTCCCGGCTACAATGAGCAGTTCTTC. Its protein is CASSPGYNEQFF.

V gene TRBV7-8 combines with J gene TRBJ2-7; TRBD1 or TRBD2 may be the D gene (6 bases each). The CDR3 runs 12 residues. The V end lost 3 bases, the J end lost 9 bases, and 12 bases lay between the germline ends. Germline CDR1 and CDR2: SGHVS and FQNEAQ. The DNA of the CDR3 is TGTGCCAGCAGCTTTAACAGGGAGGCGCAGTACTTC. Its protein is CASSFNREAQYF.

The CDR3, as DNA: TGCGCCAGCAGCTTGGAAGGGCAGTCCTACGAGCAGTACTTC. It codes for CASSLEGQSYEQYF. The chain uses TRBV5-1 and TRBJ2-7, with unresolved D. Germline lookup yields CDR1 SGHRS and CDR2 YFSETQ. CDR3 length: 14 residues. The ends were cut back, 0 bases at V and 1 base at J, with 8 bases in the middle.

CDR3 nucleotides: TGTGCCAGCGCGCCGGGGGAGCTCTACGAGCAGTACTTC. It specifies CASAPGELYEQYF. The chain is built from TRBV2 and TRBJ2-7; tentatively, D is TRBD2 (6 bases). The CDR3 consists of 13 residues. Germline values: CDR1 SNHLY, CDR2 FYNNEI. Trimming took 8 bases from V and 3 from J, leaving 14 bases between them.

This chain connects TRBV10-3 to TRBJ2-1; 8 bases are shared with TRBD2. This CDR3 comprises 13 residues. The germline gives CDR1 ENHRY, CDR2 SYGVKD. Trimming removed 8 bases from V and 8 bases from J; junction bases left unmatched: 8. CDR3 in amino acids: CAIGLAGTDEQFF. CDR3 in DNA: TGTGCCATCGGCCTAGCGGGCACAGATGAGCAGTTCTTC.

In its sample, this clone was seen a few times. The J gene is TRBJ1-6, the V gene TRBV4-3; D may be TRBD1 (6 bases). The CDR3 is 15 residues long. Germline V gives CDR1 LGHNA, CDR2 YSLEER. V dropped 1 base and J dropped 10 bases, with 14 bases sitting between them. CDR3 protein: CASSQGAGAGSPLHF. Here the CDR3 DNA reads TGCGCCAGCAGCCAAGGAGCAGGGGCGGGATCACCCCTCCACTTT.

The chain is built from TRBV19 and TRBJ2-4; possible D gene TRBD1, 6 bases. CDR1 is LNHDA, CDR2 SQIVND, per germline (reference sequence). CDR3 length: 12 residues. Trimming pared 10 bases from V and 8 bases from J, leaving 15 bases between. The chain's CDR3 is CATRTVTDIQYF. CDR3 DNA sequence: TGTGCCACCCGGACAGTCACGGACATTCAGTACTTC.

This clone was detected only once. This chain uses TRBV18 with TRBJ1-2; D unresolved. V lost 0 bases and J lost 6, with 8 bases in between. CDR3 length equals 13 residues. Germline values: CDR1 KGHSH, CDR2 LQKENI. The CDR3 bases are TGTGCCAGCTCACCACCGGCCGGGAATGGCTACACCTTC. It codes for CASSPPAGNGYTF. Full variable domain (missing parts from reference TRBV18 and TRBJ1-2): NAGVMQNPRHLVRRRGQEARLRCSPMKGHSHVYWYRQLPEEGLKFMVYLQKENIIDESGMPKERFSAEFPKEGPSILRIQQVVRGDSAAYFCASSPPAGNGYTFGSGTRLTVV.

This chain connects TRBV7-9 to TRBJ1-1; TRBD1 is a possible D gene (5 bases). The CDR3 has 13 residues. Trimming removed 5 bases at V and 6 bases at J, with 13 bases between. From germline, CDR1 is SEHNR and CDR2 FQNEAQ (reference sequence). CDR3 region: CASSQRGGAEAFF. CDR3 sequence (DNA): TGTGCCAGCAGCCAAAGGGGTGGGGCTGAAGCTTTCTTT.

The chain recombines TRBV14 with TRBJ1-6; unclear D gene. This CDR3 is 13 amino acids long. Trimming removed 4 bases at V and 7 bases at J, with 8 bases between. CDR1 is SGHDN and CDR2 is FVKESK in the germline V gene. In DNA form, the CDR3 reads TGTGCCAGCAGCCCTTACAGAAATTCACCCCTCCACTTT. Protein product: CASSPYRNSPLHF.

The chain joins TRBV9 to TRBJ2-3; TRBD1 is a possible D gene (6 bases). Germline CDR1 SGDLS, CDR2 YYNGEE. Trimming removed 4 bases at V and 2 bases at J, with 20 bases between. The CDR3 has 17 amino acids. DNA of the CDR3: TGTGCCAGCAGCCCACCCGACCACAGGGTCCTCACAGATACGCAGTATTTT. Residues: CASSPPDHRVLTDTQYF.

This sequence joins TRBV18 and TRBJ2-1, with TRBD2 matching over 7 bases. Trimming took 1 base from V and 1 from J; bases not matched to a gene: 7. Germline values: CDR1 KGHSH, CDR2 LQKENI. This CDR3 is built from 17 residues. The CDR3 loop is CASSPLASGMSYNEQFF. In DNA form, the CDR3 reads TGTGCCAGCTCACCACTGGCTAGCGGAATGTCCTACAATGAGCAGTTCTTC.

The chain uses TRBV7-9 and TRBJ1-6; 11 nucleotides line up with TRBD1. The CDR3 consists of 15 residues. The J segment lost 10 bases and the V segment lost 1 base, leaving 3 bases of the junction unmatched. From germline, CDR1 is SEHNR and CDR2 FQNEAQ (reference sequence). The chain's CDR3 is CASSLVGTGGSPLHF. CDR3 bases: TGTGCCAGCAGCTTAGTGGGGACAGGGGGATCACCCCTCCACTTT.

The chain employs TRBV9 and TRBJ2-2, with TRBD1 as a possible D gene (6 bases). Germline CDR1 SGDLS, CDR2 YYNGEE. The CDR3 is 12 residues long. Deletions cut 7 bases from V and 5 bases from J, with 9 bases between. The CDR3 here is CASARGTGELFF. DNA for the CDR3: TGTGCCAGCGCTAGGGGGACCGGGGAGCTGTTTTTT.

The rearrangement joins TRBV5-5 to TRBJ2-7; TRBD2 might be the D (7 bases). This CDR3 is built from 15 residues. V was cut by 4 bases and J by 3 bases, with 17 bases left in between. The V gene's germline CDR1 is SGHKS and CDR2 YYEKEE (reference sequence). The CDR3 DNA is TGTGCCAGCAGCAAGGCGGGGGCGAGTCTCTACGAGCAGTACTTC. Its translation is CASSKAGASLYEQYF.

The chain links TRBV7-2 to TRBJ1-1; no reliable D call. The germline V and J ends were trimmed by 2 bases and 1 base, with 11 bases remaining between them. The V gene's germline CDR1 is SGHTA and CDR2 FQGNSA. This CDR3 has 15 amino acids. The CDR3 sequence is CASSLNSLSNTEAFF. The CDR3 DNA reads TGTGCCAGCAGCTTAAACAGCCTTTCGAACACTGAAGCTTTCTTT.

This sequence joins TRBV29-1 and TRBJ2-3, with 13 bases matching TRBD2. Per germline, CDR1 SQVTM and CDR2 ANQGSEA. The V and J ends lost 6 bases and 6 bases, in that order; junction bases with no gene match: 9. CDR3 length: 15 amino acids. The CDR3 coding sequence is TGCAGCGTCCCCGTACTAGCGGGAGGGGGCGATACGCAGTATTTT. Its protein product is CSVPVLAGGGDTQYF.